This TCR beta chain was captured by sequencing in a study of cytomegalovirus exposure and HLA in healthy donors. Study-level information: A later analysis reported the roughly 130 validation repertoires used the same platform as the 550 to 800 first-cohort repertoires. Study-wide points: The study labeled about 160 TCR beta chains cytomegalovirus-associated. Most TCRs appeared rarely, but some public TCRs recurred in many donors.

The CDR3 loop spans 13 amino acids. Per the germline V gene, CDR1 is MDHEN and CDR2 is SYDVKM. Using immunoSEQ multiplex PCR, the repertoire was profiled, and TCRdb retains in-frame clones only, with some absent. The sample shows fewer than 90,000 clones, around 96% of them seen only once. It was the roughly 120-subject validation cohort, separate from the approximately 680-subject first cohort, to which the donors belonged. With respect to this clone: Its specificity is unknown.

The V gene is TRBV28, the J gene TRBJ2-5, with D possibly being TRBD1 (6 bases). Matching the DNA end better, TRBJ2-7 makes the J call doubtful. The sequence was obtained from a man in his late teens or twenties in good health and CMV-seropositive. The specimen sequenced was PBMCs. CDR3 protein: CAIRDRSHYEQYF. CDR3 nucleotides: TGTGCCATTCGAGACAGGTCCCACTACGAGCAGTACTTC.